The 23 T cell receptor beta chains reported below all come from one sample, sequenced in a study of blood T cell repertoires in COVID-19. The data were produced by immunoSEQ multiplex PCR, yet TCRdb's version contains in-frame clones alone and is incomplete. The sample includes over 150,000 clones, around 81% seen only once; the top ten take 9% to 15%. The sequencing sample was made of peripheral blood. These receptor sequences come from a woman aged 80 or older with COVID-19, enrolled during active disease.

V usage is TRBV7-6 and J usage is TRBJ1-2; D perhaps matches TRBD1 (6 bases). Germline V lookup: CDR1 SGHVS, CDR2 FNYEAQ. CDR3 length: 14 residues. Trimming took off 1 base at V and 4 bases at J, with 10 bases between the two ends. The CDR3 bases are TGTGCCAGCAGCTTAGGGGACACCACCTATGGCTACACCTTC. Its protein product is CASSLGDTTYGYTF.

The chain uses TRBV4-3 and TRBJ2-7, with 9 bases that match TRBD1. CDR1 LGHNA and CDR2 YSLEER come from the germline V gene. This CDR3 has 15 amino acids. V lost 4 bases to trimming and J lost 0 bases; unmatched junction nucleotides: 4. The CDR3 spells CASSLQTGGSYEQYF. The CDR3 DNA reads as TGCGCCAGCAGCCTCCAGACAGGGGGCTCCTACGAGCAGTACTTC.

J is TRBJ2-1 and V is TRBV28; D may be TRBD2 (5 bases). Germline V gene data show CDR1 as MDHEN and CDR2 as SYDVKM. The length of the CDR3 is 15 residues. V lost 3 bases and J lost 9, with 18 bases in between. The CDR3 sequence: CASSFAGIGAGEQFF. Written as DNA, the CDR3 is TGTGCCAGCAGTTTCGCCGGGATCGGAGCCGGTGAGCAGTTCTTC.

The chain employs TRBV7-2 and TRBJ1-5, with 12 bases that match TRBD1. V trimming: 1 base; J trimming: 6 bases; junction bases outside the gene matches: 7. Germline V gives CDR1 SGHTA, CDR2 FQGNSA. The CDR3 has 17 amino acids. DNA of the CDR3: TGTGCCAGCAGCTTAGGGGGACAGGGGGCGAGGGGTCAGCCCCAGCATTTT. It yields the protein CASSLGGQGARGQPQHF.

The CDR3 loop is CASSLRTEYGYTF. CDR3 in DNA: TGTGCCAGCAGCCTCCGGACTGAGTATGGCTACACCTTC. The chain carries TRBV12-3 or TRBV12-4 and TRBJ1-2; the D is unclear. With 6 bases removed from V and 5 bases from J, the gap between germline ends came to 13 bases. The CDR3 runs 13 residues.

The genes are TRBV10-1 and TRBJ1-2; D remains unclear. Germline V gene data show CDR1 as WNHNN and CDR2 as SYGVQD (reference sequence). Deletions cut 3 bases from V and 1 base from J, with 9 bases between. This CDR3 comprises 14 residues. For the CDR3, the DNA is TGCGCCAGCAGTGAAGATAAACTTAACTATGGCTACACCTTC. It yields the protein CASSEDKLNYGYTF.

The V gene is TRBV5-1, the J gene TRBJ2-1; D might be TRBD1 (5 bases). Germline V lookup: CDR1 SGHRS, CDR2 YFSETQ. The length of the CDR3 is 15 residues. Trimming pared 2 bases from V and 3 bases from J, leaving 12 bases between. CDR3 in amino acids: CASSLDSANYNEQFF. In nucleotides, the CDR3 is TGCGCCAGCAGCTTAGACAGCGCCAACTACAATGAGCAGTTCTTC.

This chain joins TRBV18 and TRBJ1-5; 7 bases agree with TRBD1. The CDR3 contains 13 residues. Germline V gives CDR1 KGHSH, CDR2 LQKENI. With V trimmed by 3 bases and J by 5 bases, 1 base remained unmatched. The CDR3 DNA reads as TGTGCCAGCTCACCGACAGGGTATCAGCCCCAGCATTTT. This codes for CASSPTGYQPQHF.

CDR3: CASSIQGLPYNEQFF. In DNA form, the CDR3 reads TGTGCCAGTAGTATTCAGGGACTACCCTACAATGAGCAGTTCTTC. V is TRBV19 and J is TRBJ2-1, with 7 bases fitting TRBD2. V lost 3 bases, J lost 2 bases, and 4 bases stayed unmatched. Germline V lookup: CDR1 LNHDA, CDR2 SQIVND (reference sequence). The CDR3 is made up of 15 amino acids. The whole variable domain, filled in from reference TRBV19 and TRBJ2-1, reads DGGITQSPKYLFRKEGQNVTLSCEQNLNHDAMYWYRQDPGQGLRLIYYSQIVNDFQKGDIAEGYSVSREKKESFPLTVTSAQKNPTAFYLCASSIQGLPYNEQFFGPGTRLTVL.

The chain has TRBV6-5 and TRBJ2-3; 8 bases are a match to TRBD2. The trim removed 6 bases at V and 2 bases at J, leaving 7 bases unmatched. The germline V gene encodes CDR1 MNHEY and CDR2 SVGAGI. This CDR3 has 15 residues. The chain's CDR3 is CASSRRGGATDTQYF. In DNA, the CDR3 is TGTGCCAGCAGCCGACGGGGGGGAGCCACAGATACGCAGTATTTT.

This CDR3 is CASSYPGNEQYF. CDR3 sequence (DNA): TGTGCCAGCAGCTACCCCGGGAACGAGCAGTACTTC. V usage is TRBV13 and J usage is TRBJ2-7; D possibly corresponds to TRBD2 (5 bases). The CDR3 spans 12 residues. Trimming pared 4 bases from V and 5 bases from J, leaving 9 bases between. Germline V gene data show CDR1 as PRHDT and CDR2 as FYEKMQ (reference sequence).

The chain links TRBV21-1 to TRBJ2-7; TRBD2 reflects the table's D call only, with no check against the DNA. TRBV21-1 is flagged as a pseudogene. The CDR3 has 13 amino acids. CDR3 nucleotides: TGTGCCAGCAGCAAACCCATGTCGGACGAGCAGTACTTC. It yields the protein CASSKPMSDEQYF.

The CDR3 DNA reads as TGTGCCAGCAGCCAACAGGGACTGCCGGGATCCCACGAGCAGTACTTC. It translates to CASSQQGLPGSHEQYF. J is TRBJ2-7 and V is TRBV3-1 (or the pseudogene TRBV3-2); D might be TRBD2 (6 bases). V was cut by 2 bases and J by 5 bases, with 19 bases left in between. CDR1 LGHDT and CDR2 YNNKEL come from the germline V gene (reference sequence). This CDR3 is built from 16 residues.

V gene TRBV18 combines with J gene TRBJ1-1; 7 positions agree with TRBD1. V lost 3 bases to trimming and J lost 1 base; unmatched junction nucleotides: 11. Germline V lookup: CDR1 KGHSH, CDR2 LQKENI. This CDR3 comprises 17 residues. The CDR3 spells CASSPGAGGTPNTEAFF. The CDR3, as DNA: TGTGCCAGCTCACCCGGAGCAGGGGGGACTCCGAACACTGAAGCTTTCTTT.

This chain connects TRBV6-6 to TRBJ1-3, with D unresolved. Germline CDR1 MNHNY, CDR2 SVGAGI (reference sequence). The CDR3 covers 15 residues. V was cut by 2 bases and J by 4 bases, with 12 bases left in between. This CDR3 reads CASSYGGRKGNTIYF. CDR3 DNA sequence: TGTGCCAGCAGTTACGGCGGGAGAAAAGGAAACACCATATATTTT.

This clone was picked up one time. The chain employs TRBV28 and TRBJ2-7; D may be TRBD1 (6 bases). V was shortened by 6 bases and J by 2 bases, with 14 bases between the two germline ends. Germline V gene data show CDR1 as MDHEN and CDR2 as SYDVKM. The CDR3 runs to 14 residues. CDR3 sequence reads: CASSQGTPTYEQYF. The DNA for the CDR3 is TGTGCCAGCAGCCAAGGGACACCAACCTACGAGCAGTACTTC.

The chain has TRBV2 and TRBJ1-6; D is perhaps TRBD1 (6 bases). The V end lost 6 bases, the J end lost 13 bases, and 22 bases lay between the germline ends. The germline gives CDR1 SNHLY, CDR2 FYNNEI. CDR3 length: 15 amino acids. Here the CDR3 reads CASSGDTVSLGPLHF. The CDR3 nucleotides read TGTGCCAGCAGCGGGGACACGGTGAGTCTGGGGCCCCTCCACTTT.

The chain recombines TRBV5-6 with TRBJ2-3, with 14 bases matching TRBD2. With 1 base clipped from V and 4 bases from J, the junction kept 8 bases outside the gene matches. The germline V gene encodes CDR1 SGHDT and CDR2 YYEEEE. CDR3 length: 18 residues. The DNA for the CDR3 is TGTGCCAGCAGCTTGATGGGACTAGCGGGAGATTGGGCAGATACGCAGTATTTT. This gives the protein CASSLMGLAGDWADTQYF.

V and J are TRBV5-1 and TRBJ2-1; TRBD2 agrees at 15 bases. Germline V gene lookup returns CDR1 SGHRS and CDR2 YFSETQ. This CDR3 spans 16 amino acids. Germline trimming cut 4 bases from V and 9 bases from J; bases unmatched to any gene: 8. The CDR3 protein is CASSPFPGLAGGEQFF. CDR3 DNA: TGCGCCAGCAGCCCCTTTCCGGGACTAGCGGGGGGTGAGCAGTTCTTC.

The chain couples TRBV7-9 to TRBJ2-1; 8 bases fit TRBD2. The CDR3 is made up of 15 amino acids. Per the germline V gene, CDR1 is SEHNR and CDR2 is FQNEAQ (reference sequence). The ends lost 5 bases at V and 8 bases at J; junction bases unmatched: 11. CDR3 DNA sequence: TGTGCCAGCAGCAGAACTAGCGGTGCTCGCGATGAGCAGTTCTTC. Protein product: CASSRTSGARDEQFF.

In its sample, this clone was seen once. DNA of the CDR3: TGTGCCAGCTCCCTAAACGGGCTAGCGGCCTCCTACGAGCAGTACTTC. The encoded protein is CASSLNGLAASYEQYF. The V gene is TRBV18, the J gene TRBJ2-7; TRBD2 agrees at 7 bases. Germline assignment: CDR1 KGHSH and CDR2 LQKENI. The CDR3 length is 16 residues. Unmatched junction bases numbered 11, after V lost 6 bases and J lost 0 bases.

The chain links TRBV5-1 to TRBJ2-7; 7 bases agree with TRBD2. CDR3 size: 12 residues. CDR1 is SGHRS, CDR2 YFSETQ, per germline. Losses at the gene ends were 4 bases for V and 7 bases for J; bases not matched to a gene: 5. CDR3 coding DNA: TGCGCCAGCAGCCCGGGAGGCCTGGAGCAGTACTTC. Translation: CASSPGGLEQYF.

The J gene is TRBJ2-3, the V gene TRBV5-1; 7 bases map to TRBD2. The germline gives CDR1 SGHRS, CDR2 YFSETQ. The CDR3 spans 15 residues. Germline trimming cut 0 bases from V and 2 bases from J; bases unmatched to any gene: 3. CDR3 sequence (DNA): TGCGCCAGCAGCTTGGGGGACTACCCCACAGATACGCAGTATTTT. This encodes CASSLGDYPTDTQYF. The full variable domain, with the rest looked up from reference TRBV5-1 and TRBJ2-3, is KAGVTQTPRYLIKTRGQQVTLSCSPISGHRSVSWYQQTPGQGLQFLFEYFSETQRNKGNFPGRFSGRQFSNSRSEMNVSTLELGDSALYLCASSLGDYPTDTQYFGPGTRLTVL.